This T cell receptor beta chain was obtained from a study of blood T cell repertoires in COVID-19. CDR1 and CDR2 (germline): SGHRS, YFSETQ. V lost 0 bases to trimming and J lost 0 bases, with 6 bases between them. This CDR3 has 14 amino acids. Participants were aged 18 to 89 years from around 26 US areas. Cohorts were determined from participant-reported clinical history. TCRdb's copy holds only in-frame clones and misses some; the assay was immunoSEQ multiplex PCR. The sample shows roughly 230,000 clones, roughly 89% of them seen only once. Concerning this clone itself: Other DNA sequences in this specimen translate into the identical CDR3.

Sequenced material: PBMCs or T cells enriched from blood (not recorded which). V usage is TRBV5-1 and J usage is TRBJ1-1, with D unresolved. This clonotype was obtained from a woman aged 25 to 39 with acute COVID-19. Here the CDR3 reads CASSLGHLNTEAFF. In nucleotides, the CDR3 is TGCGCCAGCAGCTTGGGACATCTGAACACTGAAGCTTTCTTT.